Described below is a single TCR beta chain sequence and its context. This sample stems from a study of blood T cell repertoires in COVID-19. Study overall: Samples of COVID-19 (acute and convalescent) were obtained from the United States, Italy and Spain. PBMCs, B-cell-depleted T cells, or T cells provided the cDNA or gDNA that made up the material.

As processed by the authors: Amplifying reference gene primers gave estimates of nucleated cell counts. Profiling relied on immunoSEQ multiplex PCR, and the TCRdb table lists in-frame clones only, not all of them. The V and J calls and the clone size are those of that table, but D and trimming were determined from the DNA. Here the sample spans 300,000 or so clones, around four fifths being singletons. Sequenced material: peripheral blood. The sequence came from a woman in her fifties or sixties with active or convalescent COVID-19.

CDR3 nucleotide sequence: TGCGCCAGCAGGGTGGGGACTAGCGTTGAGCAGTTCTTC. This translates into CASRVGTSVEQFF. The chain is built from TRBV5-1 and TRBJ2-1; 10 bases match TRBD2. The CDR3 totals 13 residues. J was trimmed by 9 bases and V by 5 bases; bases with no gene match: 5. The germline V gene encodes CDR1 SGHRS and CDR2 YFSETQ. The full variable domain, its missing parts supplied by reference TRBV5-1 and TRBJ2-1, is KAGVTQTPRYLIKTRGQQVTLSCSPISGHRSVSWYQQTPGQGLQFLFEYFSETQRNKGNFPGRFSGRQFSNSRSEMNVSTLELGDSALYLCASRVGTSVEQFFGPGTRLTVL.